Sequencing of this T cell receptor beta chain was carried out in a study of blood T cell repertoires in COVID-19. On the study more broadly: Acute and convalescent COVID-19 specimens originated in the United States, Italy and Spain.

Per the authors' pipeline: For nucleated cells, counts were estimated from reference gene primer amplification. TCRdb's copy holds only in-frame clones and misses some; the assay was immunoSEQ multiplex PCR. V and J calls and clone size come straight from that table; D and trimming were deduced from the DNA. The sample holds roughly 260,000 clones, 75% to 95% seen once. Cohorts were assigned according to the clinical history that participants reported. All recovered Cohort 3 donors got two negative PCRs, got clearance, or saw symptom resolution. The receptor's source is a young woman who had recovered from COVID-19. The source material was PBMCs or T cells enriched from blood (not recorded which).

The CDR3 nucleotides read TGTGCCAGCAGCCAACCCCCTGGACAGGGTTCCGGTGAAGCTTTCTTT. This sequence encodes CASSQPPGQGSGEAFF. The chain uses TRBV4-2 and TRBJ1-1; the match to TRBD1 covers 8 bases. J gave up 7 bases and V 2 bases, and 12 bases lay outside the gene matches. Per the germline V gene, CDR1 is LGHNA and CDR2 is YNFKEQ. This CDR3 has 16 residues.